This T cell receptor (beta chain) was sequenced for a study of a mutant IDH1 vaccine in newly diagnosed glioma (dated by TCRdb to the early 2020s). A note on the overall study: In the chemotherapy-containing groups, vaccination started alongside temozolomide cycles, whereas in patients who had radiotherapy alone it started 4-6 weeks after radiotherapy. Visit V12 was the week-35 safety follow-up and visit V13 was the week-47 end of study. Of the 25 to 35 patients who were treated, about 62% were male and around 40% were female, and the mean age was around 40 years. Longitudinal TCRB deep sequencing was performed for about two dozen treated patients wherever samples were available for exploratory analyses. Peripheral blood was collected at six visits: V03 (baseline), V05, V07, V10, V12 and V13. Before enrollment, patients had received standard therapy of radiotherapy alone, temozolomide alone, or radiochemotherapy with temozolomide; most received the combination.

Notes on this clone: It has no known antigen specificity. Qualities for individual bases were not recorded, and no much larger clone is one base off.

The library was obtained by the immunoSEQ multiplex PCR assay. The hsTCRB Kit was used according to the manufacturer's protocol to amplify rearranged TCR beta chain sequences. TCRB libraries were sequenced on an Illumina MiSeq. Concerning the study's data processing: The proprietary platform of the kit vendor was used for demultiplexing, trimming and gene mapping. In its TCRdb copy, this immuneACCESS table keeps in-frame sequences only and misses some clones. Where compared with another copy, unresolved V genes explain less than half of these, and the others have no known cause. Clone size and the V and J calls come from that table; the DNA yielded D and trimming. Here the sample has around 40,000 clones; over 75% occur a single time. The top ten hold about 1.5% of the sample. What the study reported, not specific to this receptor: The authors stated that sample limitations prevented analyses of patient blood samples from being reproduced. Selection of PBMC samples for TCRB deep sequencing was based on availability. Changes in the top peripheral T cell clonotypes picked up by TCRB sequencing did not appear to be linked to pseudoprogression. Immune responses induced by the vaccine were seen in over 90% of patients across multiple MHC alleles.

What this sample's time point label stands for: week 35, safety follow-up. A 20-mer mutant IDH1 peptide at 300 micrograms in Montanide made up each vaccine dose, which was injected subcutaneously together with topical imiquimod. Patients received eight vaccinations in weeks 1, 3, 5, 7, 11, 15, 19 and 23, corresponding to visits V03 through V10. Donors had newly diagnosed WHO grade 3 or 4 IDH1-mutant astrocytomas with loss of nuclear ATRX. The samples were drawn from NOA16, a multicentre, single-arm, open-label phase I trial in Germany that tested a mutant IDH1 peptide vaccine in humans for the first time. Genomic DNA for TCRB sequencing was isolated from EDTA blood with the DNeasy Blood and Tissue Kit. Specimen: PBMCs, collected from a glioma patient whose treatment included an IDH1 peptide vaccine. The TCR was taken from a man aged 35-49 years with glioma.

The CDR3 protein is CASSELLGGWNEQFF. The sequenced DNA is TGTGCCAGCAGCGAGCTCCTCGGGGGCTGGAATGAGCAGTTCTTC. Rearrangement joined TRBV6-1 to TRBJ2-1, with the D call perhaps TRBD1 or TRBD2, as 6 bases match in each case. Trimming costs V 6 bases and J 7 bases, and their ends lie 19 bases apart. The CDR3, cysteine through phenylalanine, is 15 amino acids long. Only the CDR3 region is kept as DNA, spanning 45 bases read in frame from base 1. CDR1 and CDR2, per the germline V gene, are MNHNS and SASEGT.